The next 22 T cell receptor beta chains were all read from a single sample in a study of T-cell memory formation after mild COVID-19. TCRdb called the 5' RACE reads again in MiXCR, with one record for every CDR3 protein. The sample lists 250,000 to 350,000 distinct CDR3 sequences, roughly an eighth occurring once. Sequenced input: PBMCs or a T cell subset sorted from them (not recorded which). The receptors were gathered from a man younger than 35 who had mild COVID-19 (a few samples of this study predate the infection). Cell type and time point are not known.

The chain joins TRBV30 to TRBJ2-7, with 8 bases lining up with TRBD1. Trimming removed 6 bases from V and 6 bases from J; junction bases left unmatched: 4. CDR1 is GTSNPN and CDR2 is SVGIG in the germline V gene (reference sequence). The CDR3 length is 11 residues. The CDR3 here is CACGRGLEQYF. The CDR3 region has the DNA TGTGCCTGCGGCAGGGGGCTCGAGCAGTACTTC.

This clonotype was detected many times. This rearrangement joins TRBV14 to TRBJ1-2; 8 bases agree with TRBD1. CDR3 size: 17 residues. Germline values: CDR1 SGHDN, CDR2 FVKESK. V lost 1 base to trimming and J lost 2 bases; unmatched junction nucleotides: 9. The CDR3 DNA is TGTGCCAGCAGCCAAGGCCTAGGCAGGGGGCCCAACTATGGCTACACCTTC. Protein product: CASSQGLGRGPNYGYTF.

The chain uses TRBV27 and TRBJ2-5, with a possible D match to TRBD1 (6 bases). The CDR3 has 14 amino acids. V shed 2 bases and J shed 5 bases, with 12 bases lying between them. Germline-derived CDR1 and CDR2 are MNHEY and SMNVEV (reference sequence). The CDR3 reads CASSLRGQTETQYF. CDR3 nucleotides: TGTGCCAGCAGTTTAAGAGGACAGACGGAGACCCAGTACTTC.

At least ten counts were recorded for this clonotype. One end of the junction varies from germline; a read error may be responsible. The chain joins TRBV5-1 to TRBJ1-2; D is unclear. Germline V gene sequence: CDR1 SGHRS, CDR2 YFSETQ. The CDR3 runs 12 residues. For the CDR3, the DNA is TGTGCCAGCAGTCTGGGGATCTATGGCTACACCTTC. This sequence encodes CASSLGIYGYTF.

The genes are TRBV7-3 and TRBJ2-5; D possibly matches TRBD1 or TRBD2 (5 bases each). V lost 0 bases and J 0 bases, leaving 8 bases between the germline ends. Germline V lookup: CDR1 SGHTA, CDR2 FQGTGA. The CDR3 consists of 15 residues. CDR3 nucleotide sequence: TGTGCCAGCAGCTTAACCAGGGACCACCAAGAGACCCAGTACTTC. This translates into CASSLTRDHQETQYF.

This clonotype occurred many times. The V call is TRBV5-1, the J call TRBJ2-7; TRBD2 agrees at 7 bases. V lost 0 bases, J lost 7 bases, and 13 bases stayed unmatched. Germline values: CDR1 SGHRS, CDR2 YFSETQ. The CDR3 covers 16 residues. The CDR3 here is CASSLALASNSEEQYF. In DNA form, the CDR3 reads TGCGCCAGCAGCTTGGCACTAGCGTCTAACTCGGAAGAGCAGTACTTC.

The rearrangement links TRBV2 to TRBJ2-5, with 8 bases fitting TRBD1. Losses at the gene ends were 4 bases for V and 5 bases for J; bases not matched to a gene: 6. The CDR3 has 14 amino acids. Germline assignment: CDR1 SNHLY and CDR2 FYNNEI. The CDR3, as DNA: TGTGCCAGCAGTGGTTCAGGGGGCAAGGAGACCCAGTACTTC. It translates to CASSGSGGKETQYF.

This clonotype was recorded at least ten times. This rearrangement joins TRBV24-1 to TRBJ1-1; D unclear. Germline-derived CDR1 and CDR2 are KGHDR and SFDVKD. The CDR3 runs 12 residues. The V end lost 7 bases, the J end lost 2 bases, and 7 bases lay between the germline ends. The CDR3 DNA reads TGTGCCACCAGGGGTACAAACACTGAAGCTTTCTTT. This encodes CATRGTNTEAFF.

This chain connects TRBV4-3 to TRBJ2-7; maybe TRBD2 (6 bases). The germline gives CDR1 LGHNA, CDR2 YSLEER. Trimming removed 2 bases at V and 5 bases at J, with 13 bases between. The CDR3 has 14 residues. The CDR3 loop is CASSQRLRGHEQYV. The CDR3 DNA reads as TGCGCCAGCAGCCAACGACTGCGGGGTCACGAGCAGTACGTC.

The J gene is TRBJ1-1, the V gene TRBV7-9, with D maybe TRBD1 (5 bases). Germline V lookup: CDR1 SEHNR, CDR2 FQNEAQ (reference sequence). The CDR3 covers 14 residues. Trimming removed 1 base at V and 7 bases at J, with 13 bases between. In DNA, the CDR3 is TGTGCCAGCAGCTTAGAGGGAAGGGGAGGTGAAGCTTTCTTT. Translated, it gives CASSLEGRGGEAFF. Variable domain in full (rest from reference TRBV7-9 and TRBJ1-1): DTGVSQNPRHKITKRGQNVTFRCDPISEHNRLYWYRQTLGQGPEFLTYFQNEAQLEKSRLLSDRFSAERPKGSFSTLEIQRTEQGDSAMYLCASSLEGRGGEAFFGQGTRLTVV.

The V call is TRBV7-9, the J call TRBJ2-5; 8 positions agree with TRBD1. The junction had 9 bases not matched to a gene; V was cut back by 1 base and J by 5 bases. CDR3 length: 16 residues. In germline, CDR1 is SEHNR, CDR2 FQNEAQ (reference sequence). The CDR3 is CASSLGRDRSPETQYF. The CDR3 coding sequence is TGTGCCAGCAGCTTAGGAAGGGACAGGTCCCCGGAGACCCAGTACTTC.

The rearrangement joins TRBV10-3 to TRBJ1-1; TRBD1 is a possible D gene (5 bases). Deletions cut 4 bases from V and 4 bases from J, with 10 bases between. Germline CDR1 reads ENHRY; CDR2 reads SYGVKD. The CDR3 covers 13 residues. CDR3 sequence: CAISVGTFTEAFF. CDR3 DNA: TGTGCCATCAGTGTCGGGACTTTCACTGAAGCTTTCTTT.

The chain employs TRBV20-1 and TRBJ1-5, with D unclear. The V and J ends lost 6 bases and 4 bases respectively, with 19 bases between them. The germline CDR1 and CDR2 sequences are DFQATT and SNEGSKA (reference sequence). The CDR3 sequence is 15 residues long. The CDR3 loop reads CSALNNRVWNQPQHF. DNA for the CDR3: TGCAGTGCCCTAAATAATCGGGTCTGGAATCAGCCCCAGCATTTT.

The V gene is TRBV4-2, the J gene TRBJ2-7; weak D call: TRBD1 (5 bases). Trimming removed 0 bases from V and 0 bases from J, with 9 bases in between. The CDR3 length is 15 residues. Germline V CDR1 and CDR2: LGHNA, YNFKEQ. In nucleotides, the CDR3 is TGTGCCAGCAGCCAAGAACGGACACTCTCCTACGAGCAGTACTTC. Amino acids: CASSQERTLSYEQYF.

This chain joins TRBV18 and TRBJ1-2; tentatively, D is TRBD1 (6 bases). Germline V gene lookup returns CDR1 KGHSH and CDR2 LQKENI. The CDR3 extends over 14 amino acids. V lost 3 bases and J 7 bases, leaving 15 bases between the germline ends. The chain's CDR3 is CASSPPLDSSGYTF. The CDR3 region has the DNA TGTGCCAGCTCACCCCCGTTGGACAGCAGTGGCTACACCTTC.

This clonotype was picked up many times. J is TRBJ2-3 and V is TRBV9; D remains unclear. From germline, CDR1 is SGDLS and CDR2 YYNGEE. Trimming took 0 bases from V and 0 from J, leaving 2 bases between them. The length of the CDR3 is 13 residues. The CDR3 DNA is TGTGCCAGCAGCGTAGAGAGCACAGATACGCAGTATTTT. This gives the protein CASSVESTDTQYF.

In this sample, this clonotype turned up many times. The chain couples TRBV12-5 to TRBJ2-1; D gene uncertain. The CDR3 runs 12 residues. Germline assignment: CDR1 LGHNT and CDR2 FRNRAP. Deletions cut 6 bases from V and 9 bases from J, with 12 bases between. The CDR3 DNA reads TGTGCTAGTGGCTCGGCCACTACTGAGCAGTTCTTC. It translates to CASGSATTEQFF.

This clonotype was counted many times. The chain links TRBV20-1 to TRBJ2-5, with D possibly being TRBD1 (6 bases). The germline V and J ends were trimmed by 7 bases and 7 bases, with 13 bases remaining between them. The V gene's germline CDR1 is DFQATT and CDR2 SNEGSKA (reference sequence). The CDR3 runs to 11 residues. The CDR3 bases are TGCAGTGTGGGACACGAAGGGACCCAGTACTTC. This codes for CSVGHEGTQYF.

The sample holds a few counts of this clonotype. The V call is TRBV4-3, the J call TRBJ1-1, with 7 bases identical to TRBD1. The CDR3 loop spans 17 amino acids. Trimming cost V 1 base and J 1 base; bases outside gene matches: 9. Germline-derived CDR1 and CDR2 are LGHNA and YSLEER. The CDR3 reads CASSQGPGQNKNTEAFF. In nucleotides, the CDR3 is TGCGCCAGCAGCCAAGGGCCGGGACAGAATAAGAACACTGAAGCTTTCTTT.

This chain uses TRBV7-9 with TRBJ1-6, with D perhaps TRBD1 (6 bases). Germline loops: CDR1 SEHNR, CDR2 FQNEAQ (reference sequence). V was cut by 5 bases and J by 6 bases, with 8 bases left in between. The CDR3 contains 13 residues. CDR3 region: CASSMGANSPLHF. For the CDR3, the DNA is TGTGCCAGCAGCATGGGGGCTAATTCACCCCTCCACTTT.

This clonotype was counted between two and nine times. This chain joins TRBV5-4 and TRBJ1-1; weak D call: TRBD1 (6 bases). The germline CDR1 and CDR2 sequences are SGHNT and YYREEE (reference sequence). V shed 0 bases and J shed 5 bases, with 11 bases lying between them. The CDR3 extends over 14 amino acids. The chain's CDR3 is CASSLAGVRTEAFF. Here the CDR3 DNA reads TGTGCCAGCAGCTTGGCAGGGGTAAGGACTGAAGCTTTCTTT. The whole variable domain, remainder taken from reference TRBV5-4 and TRBJ1-1, is ETGVTQSPTHLIKTRGQQVTLRCSSQSGHNTVSWYQQALGQGPQFIFQYYREEENGRGNFPPRFSGLQFPNYSSELNVNALELDDSALYLCASSLAGVRTEAFFGQGTRLTVV.

This clonotype occurred a few times. The genes are TRBV7-9 and TRBJ2-7, with TRBD2 identical over 7 bases. CDR1 and CDR2 (germline): SEHNR, FQNEAQ (reference sequence). The junction had 4 bases not matched to a gene; V was cut back by 2 bases and J by 3 bases. The CDR3 covers 14 residues. The CDR3 bases are TGTGCCAGCAGCTTAATCGGGGGGAACTACGAGCAGTACTTC. Its protein product is CASSLIGGNYEQYF.